The 31 T cell receptor beta chains in this list originate from one sample, sequenced in a study of patients and donors after allogeneic stem cell transplantation. TCRdb redid the calling of the RT-PCR reads with MiXCR, one entry per CDR3 protein. The data contain over 350,000 distinct CDR3 sequences, about a sixth of them singletons. The sequenced sample consisted of blood, either unsorted or a sorted T cell fraction (not recorded which). The receptors were sampled from a human donor who was either an allogeneic HSCT recipient or a stem cell or donor lymphocyte infusion donor (not recorded which). It is not recorded whose cells these are; they may come from a transplant donor.

The table lists this clonotype with a few counts. V usage is TRBV9 and J usage is TRBJ1-1; a weak D match, TRBD1 (6 bases). The V gene's germline CDR1 is SGDLS and CDR2 YYNGEE. This CDR3 is 15 amino acids long. V lost 2 bases, J lost 1 base, and 12 bases lay in between. The CDR3 DNA reads TGTGCCAGCAGCGTGGGACAAGCCAGGAACACTGAAGCTTTCTTT. Encoded protein: CASSVGQARNTEAFF. The whole variable domain, remainder taken from reference TRBV9 and TRBJ1-1, is DSGVTQTPKHLITATGQRVTLRCSPRSGDLSVYWYQQSLDQGLQFLIQYYNGEERAKGNILERFSAQQFPDLHSELNLSSLELGDSALYFCASSVGQARNTEAFFGQGTRLTVV.

V and J are TRBV18 and TRBJ1-1; D possibly corresponds to TRBD1 (5 bases). V was shortened by 6 bases and J by 1 base, with 15 bases between the two germline ends. Germline V gene lookup returns CDR1 KGHSH and CDR2 LQKENI. The CDR3 is 15 amino acids. The CDR3 DNA reads as TGTGCCAGCTCCCCCACAGGTCCCACGAACACTGAAGCTTTCTTT. Amino acids: CASSPTGPTNTEAFF.

J is TRBJ2-5 and V is TRBV5-1, with D perhaps TRBD2 (6 bases). The CDR3 covers 16 residues. The V gene's germline CDR1 is SGHRS and CDR2 YFSETQ. Trimming stripped 3 bases from V and 1 base from J, with 16 bases between. As DNA, the CDR3 is TGCGCCAGCAGCTCCCGTCTCCTAGCGCCCCAAGAGACCCAGTACTTC. Residues: CASSSRLLAPQETQYF.

The V call is TRBV18, the J call TRBJ1-3, with D possibly matching TRBD1 (5 bases). The V and J ends lost 3 bases and 2 bases respectively, with 14 bases between them. This CDR3 is 16 amino acids long. Germline assignment: CDR1 KGHSH and CDR2 LQKENI. The CDR3 DNA reads TGTGCCAGCTCACCCCTCCCTACGACAGCTGGAAACACCATATATTTT. It encodes CASSPLPTTAGNTIYF.

The chain recombines TRBV15 with TRBJ2-1, with 8 bases lining up with TRBD1. Germline V gives CDR1 LNHNV, CDR2 YYDKDF (reference sequence). The CDR3 is made up of 18 amino acids. J lost 9 bases, V lost 0 bases, and 16 bases had no gene match. The CDR3 sequence is CATSRDLVDRGPPAEQFF. The DNA of the CDR3 is TGTGCCACCAGCAGAGATTTGGTCGACAGGGGCCCTCCTGCTGAGCAGTTCTTC.

This clonotype was detected only a few times. This chain connects TRBV4-3 to TRBJ2-1; D unclear. The germline V and J ends were trimmed by 4 bases and 0 bases, with 10 bases remaining between them. The length of the CDR3 is 15 residues. Germline assignment: CDR1 LGHNA and CDR2 YSLEER. The CDR3 DNA is TGCGCCAGCAGCCCAACAGATATCTCCTACAATGAGCAGTTCTTC. It codes for CASSPTDISYNEQFF.

This clonotype has a handful of counts. V and J are TRBV11-2 and TRBJ2-1, with 12 bases fitting TRBD2. This CDR3 spans 16 amino acids. The germline V gene encodes CDR1 SGHAT and CDR2 FQNNGV. The J segment lost 6 bases and the V segment lost 2 bases, leaving 5 bases of the junction unmatched. As DNA, the CDR3 is TGTGCCAGCAGCTTACGTCTAGCGGGAGGGTCCAATGAGCAGTTCTTC. Translation gives CASSLRLAGGSNEQFF.

The rearrangement links TRBV6-1 to TRBJ1-2, with D perhaps matching TRBD1 (5 bases). The CDR3 runs 15 residues. V shed 6 bases and J shed 4 bases, with 18 bases lying between them. The germline V gene has CDR1 MNHNS and CDR2 SASEGT. The CDR3 sequence: CASRNWDRDIYGYTF. CDR3 nucleotides: TGTGCCAGCAGAAACTGGGACCGAGATATCTATGGCTACACCTTC.

The V gene is TRBV24-1, the J gene TRBJ2-5; 7 bases align to TRBD2. The germline V gene has CDR1 KGHDR and CDR2 SFDVKD. Trimming at V came to 3 bases and at J to 1 base, leaving 10 bases not matched to a gene. This CDR3 has 17 amino acids. CDR3: CATSDGVAGPSQETQYF. The CDR3 bases are TGTGCCACCAGTGATGGGGTAGCGGGCCCTTCCCAAGAGACCCAGTACTTC.

J is TRBJ1-6 and V is TRBV20-1, with a tentative D call TRBD1 (5 bases). Germline assignment: CDR1 DFQATT and CDR2 SNEGSKA (reference sequence). The CDR3 consists of 16 residues. Trimming left V 0 bases short and J 5 bases short, with 14 bases between. The CDR3 here is CSARDSGVGDNSPLHF. CDR3 bases: TGCAGTGCTAGAGATTCCGGGGTGGGGGATAATTCACCCCTCCACTTT.

This clonotype was detected only a few times. As DNA, the CDR3 is TGCGCCAGCAGCTTGGCCGGGAGGGCTGCTTACGAGCAGTACTTC. Encoded protein: CASSLAGRAAYEQYF. The genes are TRBV5-1 and TRBJ2-7; 8 bases align to TRBD2. Per germline, CDR1 SGHRS and CDR2 YFSETQ. V trimming: 0 bases; J trimming: 4 bases; junction bases outside the gene matches: 6. The CDR3 has 15 residues.

The V gene is TRBV29-1, the J gene TRBJ1-2; D is uncertain. CDR1 and CDR2 (germline): SQVTM, ANQGSEA. CDR3 length equals 13 residues. With 2 bases removed from V and 4 bases from J, the gap between germline ends came to 11 bases. CDR3 amino acids: CSVEQLLLYGYTF. CDR3 DNA: TGCAGCGTTGAACAGCTTCTCCTCTATGGCTACACCTTC.

This clonotype was counted at least ten times. The V gene is TRBV4-3, the J gene TRBJ2-5, with D tentatively TRBD2 (5 bases). Germline loops: CDR1 LGHNA, CDR2 YSLEER. V was clipped by 0 bases and J by 1 base, with 9 bases between them. The CDR3 is 15 amino acids. The CDR3 region is CASSQDSGSQETQYF. The CDR3 bases are TGCGCCAGCAGCCAAGATTCGGGGAGCCAAGAGACCCAGTACTTC.

This clonotype was counted a few times. J is TRBJ2-3 and V is TRBV18; D unresolved. With 3 bases removed from V and 4 bases from J, the gap between germline ends came to 11 bases. The CDR3 is made up of 14 amino acids. Germline CDR1 and CDR2: KGHSH and LQKENI. The CDR3 nucleotides read TGTGCCAGCTCACCTTTCGCCGGGTCAGATACGCAGTATTTT. Encoded protein: CASSPFAGSDTQYF.

This clonotype was seen more than once but under ten times. The chain is built from TRBV7-9 and TRBJ1-1, with no clear D. Looked up from germline, CDR1 is SEHNR and CDR2 is FQNEAQ (reference sequence). The CDR3 has 14 amino acids. The V end was cut by 0 bases, the J end by 1 base, with 6 bases between. DNA for the CDR3: TGTGCCAGCAGCTTAGCTGCGCGGAACACTGAAGCTTTCTTT. It is translated as CASSLAARNTEAFF.

The table lists this clonotype with many counts. V gene TRBV12-3 or TRBV12-4 combines with J gene TRBJ2-4; 10 nucleotides line up with TRBD1. V lost 5 bases, J lost 1 base, and 11 bases stayed unmatched. This CDR3 is 18 amino acids long. CDR3 bases: TGTGCCAGCAGTCGCCGGGACAGGGGTAGAGTGGCCAAAAACATTCAGTACTTC. This codes for CASSRRDRGRVAKNIQYF.

In its sample, this clonotype was seen once. The V gene is TRBV20-1, the J gene TRBJ2-3, with 7 bases that match TRBD2. Germline CDR1 and CDR2: DFQATT and SNEGSKA (reference sequence). This CDR3 is built from 15 residues. V was clipped by 6 bases and J by 1 base; unmatched bases: 10. The CDR3 DNA sequence: TGCAGTGCATTCCCCGGGACTAAGGGCACAGATACGCAGTATTTT. It encodes CSAFPGTKGTDTQYF.

This clonotype was observed a few times. The rearrangement links TRBV7-9 to TRBJ2-5; no reliable D call. V lost 5 bases, J lost 3 bases, and 19 bases lay in between. CDR1 and CDR2 (germline): SEHNR, FQNEAQ (reference sequence). This CDR3 has 16 amino acids. In nucleotides, the CDR3 is TGTGCCAGCAGCGCCCGAACGGCTGGCGGAAAAGAGACCCAGTACTTC. Protein product: CASSARTAGGKETQYF.

The chain combines TRBV7-3 with TRBJ2-5; 12 nucleotides align to TRBD2. Losses at the gene ends were 1 base for V and 6 bases for J; bases not matched to a gene: 3. Germline V gene lookup returns CDR1 SGHTA and CDR2 FQGTGA. The CDR3 covers 15 residues. CDR3 amino acids: CASSLKTSGRKTQYF. The DNA for the CDR3 is TGTGCCAGCAGCTTAAAGACTAGCGGGAGAAAGACCCAGTACTTC.

This clonotype was counted many times. CDR3 loop: CASSQVPAGESYEQYF. Written as DNA, the CDR3 is TGCGCCAGCAGCCAAGTACCAGCGGGGGAATCCTACGAGCAGTACTTC. V usage is TRBV4-1 and J usage is TRBJ2-7; 8 bases line up with TRBD2. The CDR3 loop spans 16 amino acids. Looked up from germline, CDR1 is MGHRA and CDR2 is YSYEKL. The V segment lost 1 base and the J segment 1 base; nucleotides outside the gene matches: 6.

The genes are TRBV10-3 and TRBJ2-7, with D perhaps matching TRBD1 (6 bases). V was shortened by 2 bases and J by 1 base, with 9 bases between the two germline ends. CDR3 length: 14 residues. CDR1 ENHRY and CDR2 SYGVKD come from the germline V gene. The CDR3 DNA reads TGTGCCATCAGTGAGGCAGGGGCATCCTACGAGCAGTACTTC. This codes for CAISEAGASYEQYF.

This clonotype came up a few times. In DNA, the CDR3 is TGCGCCAGCAGCCAAGATTTGGGACTAGCGTACTCCTACAATGAGCAGTTCTTC. It codes for CASSQDLGLAYSYNEQFF. V and J are TRBV4-1 and TRBJ2-1, with 10 bases that match TRBD2. CDR1 is MGHRA and CDR2 is YSYEKL in the germline V gene. The CDR3 is 18 amino acids. Losses at the gene ends were 0 bases for V and 0 bases for J; bases not matched to a gene: 5.

Only a few counts were recorded for this clonotype. The J gene is TRBJ2-2, the V gene TRBV7-3, with 10 bases aligning to TRBD2. From germline, CDR1 is SGHTA and CDR2 FQGTGA. With V trimmed by 1 base and J by 4 bases, 6 bases remained unmatched. CDR3 length: 17 amino acids. The CDR3 loop is CASSLKLAGGGTGELFF. The CDR3 DNA reads TGTGCCAGCAGCTTAAAGTTAGCGGGAGGTGGCACCGGGGAGCTGTTTTTT.

This clonotype was recorded a few times. The chain uses TRBV13 and TRBJ2-7; 14 positions match TRBD2. The germline V gene has CDR1 PRHDT and CDR2 FYEKMQ (reference sequence). This CDR3 region has 17 residues. Losses at the gene ends were 5 bases for V and 3 bases for J; bases not matched to a gene: 9. The CDR3 DNA reads as TGTGCCAGCAGCCCCTCATTTGGGACTAGCGGGAGCTACGAGCAGTACTTC. This translates into CASSPSFGTSGSYEQYF.

The chain recombines TRBV24-1 with TRBJ2-3; D is undetermined. Germline-derived CDR1 and CDR2 are KGHDR and SFDVKD. CDR3 size: 16 residues. Between the trimmed V and J ends, which lost 3 bases and 3 bases, there was a span of 15 bases. The DNA of the CDR3 is TGTGCCACCAGTGATCCGTCGTTAGGGTTTACAGATACGCAGTATTTT. This encodes CATSDPSLGFTDTQYF.

Of note for this clonotype: The junction does not match germline at one end; this may be a read error. The rearrangement links TRBV7-9 to TRBJ2-7; D is unresolved. There are 15 residues in the CDR3. Germline V CDR1 and CDR2: SEHNR, FQNEAQ (reference sequence). The CDR3 DNA reads as TGTGCCAGCAGCTTAGCTGGCGGTTCCTCCTACGAGCGGTACTTC. Amino acids: CASSLAGGSSYERYF.

The V and J genes are TRBV7-6 and TRBJ2-7, with 11 bases aligning to TRBD1. The CDR3 totals 16 residues. The germline V gene encodes CDR1 SGHVS and CDR2 FNYEAQ. Trimming cost V 2 bases and J 5 bases; bases outside gene matches: 8. The CDR3 bases are TGTGCCAGCAGCTTACGGACAGGGGGCAAAGGGAACGAGCAGTACTTC. Protein sequence: CASSLRTGGKGNEQYF.

The chain links TRBV7-2 to TRBJ2-3; weak D call: TRBD1 (6 bases). Germline loops: CDR1 SGHTA, CDR2 FQGNSA. Trimming cost V 3 bases and J 1 base, with 14 bases left between them. The CDR3 runs 16 residues. The CDR3 region has the DNA TGTGCCAGCAGCTTCCGACCCGAGGGGGGCACAGATACGCAGTATTTT. Translated, it gives CASSFRPEGGTDTQYF.

This clonotype was seen a few times. The CDR3 sequence: CASSSRDRVNEKLFF. CDR3 nucleotides: TGTGCCAGCAGCTCCAGGGACAGGGTGAATGAAAAACTGTTTTTT. This chain uses TRBV6-1 with TRBJ1-4; 9 positions agree with TRBD1. Germline V gene lookup returns CDR1 MNHNS and CDR2 SASEGT. The CDR3 length is 15 residues. The junction had 7 bases not matched to a gene; V was cut back by 6 bases and J by 5 bases.

The chain has TRBV6-1 and TRBJ2-4, with D possibly being TRBD2 (6 bases). Germline CDR1 is MNHNS and CDR2 is SASEGT. The CDR3 covers 13 residues. V dropped 7 bases and J dropped 4 bases, with 11 bases sitting between them. The CDR3 here is CASTTTRKNIQYF. The CDR3 DNA sequence: TGTGCCAGCACCACGACTAGAAAAAACATTCAGTACTTC.

This clonotype was counted at least ten times. This CDR3 reads CASSLSRAGNTIYF. The CDR3 DNA follows: TGTGCCAGCAGTTTGAGCAGGGCTGGAAACACCATATATTTT. The chain joins TRBV12-3 or TRBV12-4 to TRBJ1-3, with D possibly matching TRBD1 (5 bases). Trimming removed 3 bases at V and 2 bases at J, with 8 bases between. This CDR3 spans 14 amino acids.